This passage covers 13 T cell receptor beta chains from one sample sequenced in a study of blood T cell repertoires in COVID-19. Method: immunoSEQ multiplex PCR; TCRdb's copy keeps in-frame clones and lacks some. Here the sample spans 150,000 or so clones, about 80% being singletons. Sequencing was performed on peripheral blood. The receptors were sampled from an elderly woman with acute or convalescent COVID-19.

The chain carries TRBV7-9 and TRBJ2-2; 7 bases match TRBD1. CDR1 SEHNR and CDR2 FQNEAQ come from the germline V gene (reference sequence). Losses at the gene ends were 5 bases for V and 3 bases for J; bases not matched to a gene: 6. There are 15 residues in the CDR3. CDR3 protein: CASSRGGMYTGELFF. The CDR3 DNA follows: TGTGCCAGCAGCAGAGGGGGCATGTACACCGGGGAGCTGTTTTTT.

This clone showed up just a few times. The rearrangement uses TRBV10-1 and TRBJ1-2; D perhaps matches TRBD1 (6 bases). This CDR3 has 13 residues. Between the trimmed V and J ends, which lost 5 bases and 3 bases, there was a span of 10 bases. Germline CDR1 is WNHNN and CDR2 is SYGVQD (reference sequence). In DNA form, the CDR3 reads TGCGCCAGCAGTCAACAGGGATACTATGGCTACACCTTC. Its protein is CASSQQGYYGYTF.

This clone was counted between two and nine times. The rearrangement links TRBV20-1 to TRBJ2-1, with 10 bases that match TRBD1. Germline V lookup: CDR1 DFQATT, CDR2 SNEGSKA (reference sequence). The junction had 8 bases not matched to a gene; V was cut back by 3 bases and J by 0 bases. This CDR3 has 17 residues. CDR3 region: CSASGQGGPSSYNEQFF. In DNA form, the CDR3 reads TGCAGTGCTAGTGGACAGGGGGGCCCTAGCTCCTACAATGAGCAGTTCTTC.

The CDR3 protein is CATSGGTENTDTQYF. The CDR3 nucleotides read TGTGCCACCTCGGGCGGGACAGAAAACACAGATACGCAGTATTTT. The chain uses TRBV19 and TRBJ2-3, with D possibly being TRBD1 (7 bases). V was trimmed by 10 bases and J by 2 bases, leaving 19 bases between them. Germline CDR1 reads LNHDA; CDR2 reads SQIVND (reference sequence). This CDR3 contains 15 residues.

This clone was counted a single time. The chain combines TRBV6-6 with TRBJ1-1, with a possible D match to TRBD1 (5 bases). Germline values: CDR1 MNHNY, CDR2 SVGAGI (reference sequence). The CDR3 runs 17 residues. V lost 5 bases, J lost 1 base, and 20 bases lay in between. Here the CDR3 reads CASSRDSSGWGNTEAFF. DNA for the CDR3: TGTGCCAGCAGTCGGGACTCCAGCGGGTGGGGGAACACTGAAGCTTTCTTT.

A few counts support this clone. The chain has TRBV28 and TRBJ1-5; no definite D call. The length of the CDR3 is 14 residues. CDR1 is MDHEN, CDR2 SYDVKM, per germline. V was clipped by 6 bases and J by 5 bases, with 14 bases between them. CDR3: CASSPISGHQPQHF. DNA for the CDR3: TGTGCCAGCAGCCCTATCAGTGGGCATCAGCCCCAGCATTTT. The variable domain in full, completed from reference TRBV28 and TRBJ1-5, reads DVKVTQSSRYLVKRTGEKVFLECVQDMDHENMFWYRQDPGLGLRLIYFSYDVKMKEKGDIPEGYSVSREKKERFSLILESASTNQTSMYLCASSPISGHQPQHFGDGTRLSIL.

The chain carries TRBV9 and TRBJ1-1, with 8 bases matching TRBD1. Germline lookup yields CDR1 SGDLS and CDR2 YYNGEE. The CDR3 has 18 residues. V dropped 3 bases and J dropped 3; count of bases not matched to a gene: 16. CDR3 bases: TGTGCCAGCAGCGCCTATACCGGACAGGGATTATGGGACACTGAAGCTTTCTTT. Translating it yields CASSAYTGQGLWDTEAFF. Filled out from reference TRBV9 and TRBJ1-1, the complete variable domain reads DSGVTQTPKHLITATGQRVTLRCSPRSGDLSVYWYQQSLDQGLQFLIQYYNGEERAKGNILERFSAQQFPDLHSELNLSSLELGDSALYFCASSAYTGQGLWDTEAFFGQGTRLTVV.

This clone came up a few times. The chain combines TRBV27 with TRBJ1-1, with unresolved D. Germline V gene lookup returns CDR1 MNHEY and CDR2 SMNVEV (reference sequence). The CDR3 contains 13 residues. The germline V and J ends were trimmed by 3 bases and 2 bases, with 7 bases remaining between them. The CDR3 nucleotides are TGTGCCAGCAGTTTGCTAATAAACACTGAAGCTTTCTTT. The encoded protein is CASSLLINTEAFF.

This clone was seen a handful of times. The chain combines TRBV6-5 with TRBJ2-7; possibly TRBD1 for D (7 bases). Germline V CDR1 and CDR2: MNHEY, SVGAGI. The length of the CDR3 is 14 residues. V dropped 2 bases and J dropped 7 bases, with 15 bases sitting between them. The CDR3 is CASSYRRGRIEQYF. The CDR3 DNA sequence: TGTGCCAGCAGTTACCGCAGGGGGAGGATTGAGCAGTACTTC.

Points on this clone: Since no conserved phenylalanine or tryptophan closes the CDR3, a read error is the likely cause. The DNA is left out, because the CDR3 cannot be placed on it with certainty; the CDR3 is given as TCRdb lists it. This chain uses TRBV5-1 with TRBJ1-2. From its first to its last residue, the CDR3 has 13 amino acids. Germline V gives CDR1 SGHRS, CDR2 YFSETQ. Here the CDR3 reads CASSPGGGRPGSL.

The chain carries TRBV5-1 and TRBJ1-2; maybe TRBD1 (6 bases). The CDR3 extends over 15 amino acids. Per germline, CDR1 SGHRS and CDR2 YFSETQ. Trimming pared 4 bases from V and 4 bases from J, leaving 17 bases between. CDR3 coding DNA: TGCGCCAGCAGCGAAGGGGGTCAGGACCGCTATGGCTACACCTTC. Encoded protein: CASSEGGQDRYGYTF.

This chain connects TRBV20-1 to TRBJ2-3, with 9 bases that match TRBD2. Germline V lookup: CDR1 DFQATT, CDR2 SNEGSKA (reference sequence). The CDR3 sequence is 14 residues long. The ends lost 3 bases at V and 4 bases at J; junction bases unmatched: 5. CDR3 sequence reads: CSASSASGADTQYF. CDR3 sequence (DNA): TGCAGTGCTAGTTCGGCTAGCGGGGCAGATACGCAGTATTTT.

The chain recombines TRBV5-4 with TRBJ1-4; 7 bases match TRBD1. Germline CDR1 SGHNT, CDR2 YYREEE (reference sequence). Losses at the gene ends were 0 bases for V and 7 bases for J; bases not matched to a gene: 12. The CDR3 totals 17 residues. Here the CDR3 reads CASSLGGVGDRVEKLFF. The CDR3 DNA reads TGTGCCAGCAGCTTGGGAGGGGTGGGCGACAGGGTTGAAAAACTGTTTTTT. Based on the CDR3 plus reference TRBV5-4 and TRBJ1-4, the full variable domain is ETGVTQSPTHLIKTRGQQVTLRCSSQSGHNTVSWYQQALGQGPQFIFQYYREEENGRGNFPPRFSGLQFPNYSSELNVNALELDDSALYLCASSLGGVGDRVEKLFFGSGTQLSVL.